This is a list of T cell receptor beta chains from one sample in a study of T-cell reconstitution after alpha-beta-depleted transplantation in children. TCRdb re-called the PCR reads with MiXCR, one entry per CDR3 protein. The table lists 500,000 or so distinct CDR3 sequences, approximately 32% of them singletons. The material was PBMCs from the stem cell graft donor, obtained from the stem cell graft. The receptors originated from a human donor who donated a stem cell graft to a child with aplastic anemia. Each CDR3 is given with its conserved first and last residue. Fields, in order: V gene, J gene, D gene, CDR3 protein. A D gene is named only where the DNA matches it firmly.

TRBV20-1	TRBJ1-2	NA	CSARDSGSNYGYTF
TRBV7-9	TRBJ2-1	NA	CASSPSQREISYNEQFF
TRBV24-1	TRBJ1-4	TRBD1	CATSDPGTGDEKLFF
TRBV29-1	TRBJ2-1	NA	CSVDRSPNEQFF
TRBV6-1	TRBJ2-3	NA	CASSQPGSRDTQYF
TRBV12-3/TRBV12-4	TRBJ1-3	NA	CASSGQLGNTIYF
TRBV29-1	TRBJ2-1	NA	CSVSGVTAYNEQFF
TRBV27	TRBJ1-4	NA	CASSLRGPHNEKLFF
TRBV5-1	TRBJ2-7	NA	CASRPTVAVYEQYF
TRBV29-1	TRBJ2-1	NA	CSVLKAGEPNEQFF
TRBV18	TRBJ1-6	NA	CASSPQRDQNSPLHF
TRBV7-2	TRBJ1-5	NA	CASQDTIHNQPQHF
TRBV5-1	TRBJ2-1	TRBD1	CASSLSLGQYNEQFF
TRBV20-1	TRBJ2-3	TRBD2	CSAASGRATDTQYF
TRBV12-5	TRBJ2-3	TRBD1	CASGLERTGLVYTDTQYF
TRBV20-1	TRBJ2-3	NA	CSARKNRDTQYF
TRBV5-6	TRBJ2-7	NA	CASSWTPGGGNSYEQYF
TRBV6-2/TRBV6-3	TRBJ2-1	NA	CASTSSDPYNEQFF
TRBV6-1	TRBJ1-5	NA	CASSTPGWYSNQPQHF
TRBV6-4	TRBJ1-2	NA	CASSDRAAGGYTF
TRBV7-2	TRBJ1-1	NA	CASSLWEKNTEAFF
TRBV6-5	TRBJ2-1	TRBD1	CASSSDRGGNNEQFF
TRBV7-8	TRBJ1-2	NA	CASTLEAGVYGYTF
TRBV15	TRBJ2-5	NA	CATSSNWGETQYF
TRBV18	TRBJ2-7	TRBD1	CASSPVGGTGGYEQYF
TRBV5-1	TRBJ2-2	NA	CASSPPQSQGTGELFF
TRBV7-9	TRBJ1-4	NA	CASSSPGGRWDEKLFF
TRBV6-1	TRBJ2-3	NA	CASSEPPTDTQYF
TRBV20-1	TRBJ2-3	NA	CSAQGSIGTDTQYF
TRBV6-2/TRBV6-3	TRBJ2-2	NA	CASDTPLGGELFF
TRBV5-1	TRBJ1-2	NA	CASSLENAGANYGYTF
TRBV12-3/TRBV12-4	TRBJ2-3	NA	CASSSTPDTQYF
TRBV7-9	TRBJ1-1	NA	CASSPPGGGTEAFF
TRBV7-2	TRBJ2-1	NA	CASSSSVVRVNEQFF
TRBV5-1	TRBJ2-5	TRBD2	CASSVSGDKETQYF
TRBV20-1	TRBJ1-2	NA	CSARDPLGRTYGYTF
TRBV14	TRBJ2-5	NA	CASSQGWAQEETQYF
TRBV28	TRBJ2-7	TRBD2	CASSPLGLAFTYEQYF
TRBV7-6	TRBJ2-7	TRBD1	CASSLGRGRVDEQYF
TRBV19	TRBJ1-1	NA	CASRTGTVNTEAFF
TRBV12-3/TRBV12-4	TRBJ1-1	NA	CASSLPRVTEAFF
TRBV5-5	TRBJ2-2	TRBD1	CASSADVGTANTGELFF
TRBV28	TRBJ2-5	NA	CASSLYGAEGSQETQYF
TRBV18	TRBJ2-7	NA	CASKRTDNSYEQYF
TRBV18	TRBJ2-5	NA	CASSPNNQETQYF
TRBV15	TRBJ1-4	NA	CATSTSGWVEKLFF